This T cell receptor beta chain was captured by sequencing in a study of graft-versus-host responses after intestinal transplantation. Study in general: The transplants performed in recipients were multivisceral, liver-intestinal, or isolated intestinal.

Only in-frame clones appear in the TCRdb table, and some are missing; sequencing was by immunoSEQ multiplex PCR. The profile shows over 8,500 clones, roughly 26% of them singletons. The study plated roughly 200,000 CFSE-labeled responders with roughly 200,000 irradiated, violet-dye-labeled stimulators. This CDR3 region has 13 residues. Trimming removed 6 bases at V and 1 base at J, with 12 bases between. Germline V gene sequence: CDR1 SQVTM, CDR2 ANQGSEA. The clonotype comes from a human patient who received an intestinal transplant. Specimen: alloreactive CD8+ T cells from a mixed lymphocyte reaction culture, collected before intestinal transplant. Subset defined: CFSE-low proliferating T cells sorted from roughly six-day pre-transplant mixed lymphocyte reaction (GvH or HvG direction). This chain links TRBV29-1 with TRBJ1-2; no clear D gene. CDR3 in DNA: TGCAGCGTCGTTTTGACATTTAACTATGGCTACACCTTC. Protein product: CSVVLTFNYGYTF. Drawing the rest from reference TRBV29-1 and TRBJ1-2, the complete variable domain is SAVISQKPSRDICQRGTSLTIQCQVDSQVTMMFWYRQQPGQSLTLIATANQGSEATYESGFVIDKFPISRPNLTFSTLTVSNMSPEDSSIYLCSVVLTFNYGYTFGSGTRLTVV.